Below are 30 T cell receptor beta chains sequenced from a single sample in a study of Ad26.COV2.S vaccination and SARS-CoV-2 variants. Profiled with immunoSEQ multiplex PCR; TCRdb holds only in-frame clones, not every one. This table holds hundreds of thousands of clones, around 88% found once. The sample's treatment: roughly 19 received Ad26.COV2.S at low or high dose, single or two shots; roughly 5 received placebo; per-sample allocation not given. Samples came from day 63 after the first vaccine or placebo injection. The sample was peripheral blood, taken in a trial of Ad26.COV2.S vaccine versus placebo. These receptor sequences come from a person between 18 and 65 years old who received the Ad26.COV2.S COVID-19 vaccine or a placebo.

This clone was seen a single time. The chain is built from TRBV5-4 and TRBJ1-3; D not resolved. Germline V lookup: CDR1 SGHNT, CDR2 YYREEE (reference sequence). V gave up 3 bases and J gave up 4 bases, with 8 bases separating them. The CDR3 loop spans 13 amino acids. As DNA, the CDR3 is TGTGCCAGCAGCTGGAAGTCAGGAAACACCATATATTTT. It translates to CASSWKSGNTIYF.

The rearrangement links TRBV4-1 to TRBJ2-1, with 9 positions matching TRBD2. The CDR3 is 17 residues long. Per germline, CDR1 MGHRA and CDR2 YSYEKL. The V and J ends lost 1 base and 7 bases, in that order; junction bases with no gene match: 11. As DNA, the CDR3 is TGCGCCAGCAGCCAAGGTAGGTTGGCTAGCGGGAAGAATGAGCAGTTCTTC. Translation gives CASSQGRLASGKNEQFF.

The J gene is TRBJ2-5, the V gene TRBV5-1; 9 nucleotides agree with TRBD2. The V gene end was trimmed by 9 bases and the J gene end by 2 bases; junction bases not matched to a gene: 11. Germline V CDR1 and CDR2: SGHRS, YFSETQ. The CDR3 consists of 15 residues. The CDR3 spells CATSGTSGSQETQYF. For the CDR3, the DNA is TGCGCCACCTCAGGAACTAGCGGGTCTCAAGAGACCCAGTACTTC.

The CDR3 DNA is TGTGCCAGCAGTAAGACAGGAGGTGAGCAGTTCTTC. It translates to CASSKTGGEQFF. The V and J genes are TRBV12-3 or TRBV12-4 and TRBJ2-1; TRBD1 is a possible D gene (6 bases). The CDR3 extends over 12 amino acids. Deletions cut 5 bases from V and 9 bases from J, with 11 bases between.

The chain carries TRBV3-1 (or the pseudogene TRBV3-2) and TRBJ2-3, with D possibly being TRBD1 (5 bases). CDR3 length equals 11 residues. V shed 3 bases and J shed 10 bases, with 8 bases lying between them. Germline V gives CDR1 LGHDT, CDR2 YNNKEL (reference sequence). The chain's CDR3 is CASSQSGSQYF. The CDR3 coding sequence is TGTGCCAGCAGCCAGTCAGGGTCGCAGTATTTT.

This clone was seen just once. The J gene is TRBJ2-4, the V gene TRBV7-2, with 9 bases matching TRBD1. Germline loops: CDR1 SGHTA, CDR2 FQGNSA. With 7 bases clipped from V and 6 bases from J, the junction kept 10 bases outside the gene matches. This CDR3 contains 15 residues. The CDR3 loop reads CASTYKGGQGNIQYF. CDR3 nucleotide sequence: TGTGCCAGCACCTACAAAGGGGGACAGGGAAACATTCAGTACTTC.

The genes are TRBV4-3 and TRBJ2-3; 7 bases match TRBD1. Germline V gives CDR1 LGHNA, CDR2 YSLEER. The ends lost 5 bases at V and 0 bases at J; junction bases unmatched: 8. The length of the CDR3 is 16 residues. The CDR3 reads CASSSRQGTSTDTQYF. CDR3 bases: TGCGCCAGCAGCTCGAGACAGGGAACAAGCACAGATACGCAGTATTTT.

V gene TRBV10-3 combines with J gene TRBJ1-1, with a weak D call TRBD1 (5 bases). Per the germline V gene, CDR1 is ENHRY and CDR2 is SYGVKD. The CDR3 extends over 13 amino acids. Between the trimmed V and J ends, which lost 10 bases and 4 bases, there was a span of 16 bases. The CDR3 loop is CATAEAGGTEAFF. Written as DNA, the CDR3 is TGTGCCACGGCAGAGGCCGGGGGCACTGAAGCTTTCTTT.

The gene calls are TRBV24-1 and TRBJ1-1, with a possible D match to TRBD1 (5 bases). Germline loops: CDR1 KGHDR, CDR2 SFDVKD. The CDR3 loop spans 13 amino acids. V lost 5 bases and J 4 bases, leaving 10 bases between the germline ends. DNA of the CDR3: TGTGCCACCAGTGGTGCAGGGCTCACTGAAGCTTTCTTT. It codes for CATSGAGLTEAFF.

This clone was observed once. The rearrangement joins TRBV7-6 to TRBJ2-3; 10 nucleotides line up with TRBD2. The CDR3 has 17 amino acids. The V segment lost 1 base and the J segment 2 bases; nucleotides outside the gene matches: 6. Germline lookup yields CDR1 SGHVS and CDR2 FNYEAQ. The DNA for the CDR3 is TGTGCCAGCAGCTTAGATGGGCTAGCGGGAGTCACAGATACGCAGTATTTT. Its protein is CASSLDGLAGVTDTQYF.

This clone was counted between two and nine times. The chain carries TRBV24-1 and TRBJ2-3, with 8 nucleotides matching TRBD2. Germline assignment: CDR1 KGHDR and CDR2 SFDVKD. The V and J ends lost 9 bases and 2 bases, in that order; junction bases with no gene match: 6. CDR3 length: 14 residues. The CDR3 DNA reads as TGTGCCACCTCGGGGCGGGGGGACACAGATACGCAGTATTTT. The encoded protein is CATSGRGDTDTQYF.

CDR3 sequence (DNA): TGTGCCAGCAGACCCGACACCGCTACAGGCACTGAAGCTTTCTTT. Its protein product is CASRPDTATGTEAFF. This chain joins TRBV28 and TRBJ1-1, with TRBD1 as a possible D gene (5 bases). With 6 bases removed from V and 4 bases from J, the gap between germline ends came to 18 bases. The CDR3 runs 15 residues. The germline V gene encodes CDR1 MDHEN and CDR2 SYDVKM.

In this sample, this clone turned up a few times. The chain combines TRBV19 with TRBJ2-7; TRBD1 agrees at 12 bases. The CDR3 extends over 15 amino acids. Per germline, CDR1 LNHDA and CDR2 SQIVND (reference sequence). Germline trimming cut 3 bases from V and 7 bases from J; bases unmatched to any gene: 7. CDR3 DNA sequence: TGTGCCAGTAGTATTATGGGACAGGGGGCGCGGGAGCAGTACTTC. Translated: CASSIMGQGAREQYF.

The V gene is TRBV7-8, the J gene TRBJ1-5; no firm D call. Trimming took off 1 base at V and 3 bases at J, with 7 bases between the two ends. Germline V lookup: CDR1 SGHVS, CDR2 FQNEAQ. The CDR3 is made up of 14 amino acids. This CDR3 reads CASSLGEDNQPQHF. For the CDR3, the DNA is TGTGCCAGCAGCTTAGGGGAAGACAATCAGCCCCAGCATTTT.

This clone appeared a few times. This chain connects TRBV7-9 to TRBJ2-5; a weak D match, TRBD2 (6 bases). The CDR3 has 15 residues. Per germline, CDR1 SEHNR and CDR2 FQNEAQ (reference sequence). V dropped 7 bases and J dropped 1 base, with 16 bases sitting between them. This chain's CDR3 is CASTMGGVLQETQYF. CDR3 DNA: TGTGCCAGCACCATGGGCGGGGTGCTCCAAGAGACCCAGTACTTC.

The chain has TRBV19 and TRBJ2-7; 11 nucleotides align to TRBD1. J was trimmed by 5 bases and V by 4 bases; bases with no gene match: 4. This CDR3 comprises 14 residues. CDR1 is LNHDA, CDR2 SQIVND, per germline (reference sequence). The CDR3 coding sequence is TGTGCCAGTAGTACCGGGACAGGGGGACACGAGCAGTACTTC. Its translation: CASSTGTGGHEQYF. The full variable domain, with the rest looked up from reference TRBV19 and TRBJ2-7, is DGGITQSPKYLFRKEGQNVTLSCEQNLNHDAMYWYRQDPGQGLRLIYYSQIVNDFQKGDIAEGYSVSREKKESFPLTVTSAQKNPTAFYLCASSTGTGGHEQYFGPGTRLTVT.

This chain connects TRBV5-1 to TRBJ1-6; TRBD1 is a possible D gene (5 bases). Germline V lookup: CDR1 SGHRS, CDR2 YFSETQ. The CDR3 consists of 17 residues. The ends were cut back, 1 base at V and 9 bases at J, with 20 bases in the middle. The CDR3 region is CASSLSPLRGSSSPLHF. In DNA form, the CDR3 reads TGCGCCAGCAGCTTGTCACCCCTGCGGGGGTCTAGTTCACCCCTCCACTTT.

This clone was recorded only once. The genes are TRBV19 and TRBJ1-2; D gene unclear. V was pared by 5 bases and J by 2 bases, with 9 bases between. The V gene's germline CDR1 is LNHDA and CDR2 SQIVND (reference sequence). CDR3 size: 13 residues. This chain's CDR3 is CASSSGRNYGYTF. The CDR3 coding sequence is TGTGCCAGTAGTTCGGGTCGGAACTATGGCTACACCTTC.

The gene calls are TRBV5-1 and TRBJ2-7; 8 bases fit TRBD1. J lost 4 bases, V lost 4 bases, and 13 bases had no gene match. CDR1 is SGHRS, CDR2 YFSETQ, per germline. The CDR3 extends over 16 amino acids. The DNA of the CDR3 is TGCGCCAGCAGCCTAGGAGACAGGGGTAGGACTTACGAGCAGTACTTC. It codes for CASSLGDRGRTYEQYF.

The chain uses TRBV5-1 and TRBJ2-5; the D gene could be TRBD1 or TRBD2 (5 bases each). V was shortened by 4 bases and J by 3 bases, with 19 bases between the two germline ends. CDR1 and CDR2 (germline): SGHRS, YFSETQ. CDR3 size: 16 residues. CDR3 DNA sequence: TGCGCCAGCAGCCGCAACCCCGGGACCCCGGAAGAGACCCAGTACTTC. It codes for CASSRNPGTPEETQYF.

The chain couples TRBV6-2 or TRBV6-3 to TRBJ2-1; possibly TRBD2 for D (5 bases). The CDR3 runs to 18 residues. The germline V and J ends were trimmed by 2 bases and 1 base, with 18 bases remaining between them. Germline CDR1 reads MNHEY; CDR2 reads SVGEGT. The CDR3 region is CASSYPDSGRVSYNEQFF. The CDR3, as DNA: TGTGCCAGCAGTTACCCGGACTCGGGCCGAGTTTCCTACAATGAGCAGTTCTTC.

This clone was seen just once. The chain couples TRBV3-1 (or the pseudogene TRBV3-2) to TRBJ2-7, with D hard to call. Germline V lookup: CDR1 LGHDT, CDR2 YNNKEL (reference sequence). V was trimmed by 2 bases and J by 5 bases, leaving 7 bases between them. The CDR3 spans 12 residues. CDR3 protein: CASSQIQHEQYF. The CDR3, as DNA: TGTGCCAGCAGCCAAATCCAGCACGAGCAGTACTTC.

The chain uses TRBV28 and TRBJ2-7; D remains unclear. CDR1 is MDHEN and CDR2 is SYDVKM in the germline V gene. The CDR3 loop spans 16 amino acids. The V end was cut by 7 bases, the J end by 3 bases, with 22 bases between. The DNA of the CDR3 is TGTGCCAGCACCACAGACCCCCAGCGACCGATCTACGAGCAGTACTTC. This sequence encodes CASTTDPQRPIYEQYF.

This sequence joins TRBV7-7 and TRBJ2-1; TRBD2 matches at 9 bases. Germline V gene lookup returns CDR1 SSHAT and CDR2 FNYEAQ (reference sequence). This CDR3 is built from 18 residues. The V segment lost 5 bases and the J segment 0 bases; nucleotides outside the gene matches: 11. CDR3 loop: CASSPGAGGPSSYNEQFF. The CDR3 DNA reads TGTGCCAGCAGCCCAGGGGCGGGAGGGCCCAGCTCCTACAATGAGCAGTTCTTC.

The CDR3 loop reads CASSPRLAGVLDEQFF. CDR3 in DNA: TGTGCCAGCAGCCCGCGACTAGCGGGAGTATTAGATGAGCAGTTCTTC. The chain combines TRBV4-2 with TRBJ2-1; 12 bases fit TRBD2. The V segment lost 4 bases and the J segment 8 bases; nucleotides outside the gene matches: 9. The CDR3 has 16 residues. Germline lookup yields CDR1 LGHNA and CDR2 YNFKEQ.

The gene calls are TRBV4-3 and TRBJ2-5, with 7 bases fitting TRBD2. This CDR3 is 18 amino acids long. V was pared by 1 base and J by 4 bases, with 15 bases of the junction left unmatched. CDR1 LGHNA and CDR2 YSLEER come from the germline V gene. The CDR3 protein is CASSQGPPQRGTLETQYF. The CDR3 DNA reads TGCGCCAGCAGCCAAGGCCCCCCCCAGCGGGGAACGTTAGAGACCCAGTACTTC.

The V and J genes are TRBV27 and TRBJ2-5, with 11 bases aligning to TRBD2. V was clipped by 5 bases and J by 5 bases; unmatched bases: 7. The CDR3 has 15 residues. Germline V gives CDR1 MNHEY, CDR2 SMNVEV (reference sequence). For the CDR3, the DNA is TGTGCCAGCAGTCCACTAGCGGGAGCAGGGGAGACCCAGTACTTC. It translates to CASSPLAGAGETQYF.

The rearrangement links TRBV2 to TRBJ2-3, with D uncertain. The length of the CDR3 is 15 residues. The germline V gene has CDR1 SNHLY and CDR2 FYNNEI. V lost 2 bases and J 0 bases, leaving 9 bases between the germline ends. The CDR3 loop is CASSEQRTSTDTQYF. In nucleotides, the CDR3 is TGTGCCAGCAGTGAACAGCGTACTAGCACAGATACGCAGTATTTT.

V gene TRBV6-6 combines with J gene TRBJ2-1, with D maybe TRBD1 (5 bases). The germline V gene encodes CDR1 MNHNY and CDR2 SVGAGI (reference sequence). CDR3 length: 20 amino acids. Between the trimmed V and J ends, which lost 6 bases and 5 bases, there was a span of 32 bases. CDR3 sequence (DNA): TGTGCCAGCAGCGGATGGCAGGGCGAGAAGTTGGTCGGTTGGGACAATGAGCAGTTCTTC. It encodes CASSGWQGEKLVGWDNEQFF.

The V gene is TRBV19, the J gene TRBJ2-1; 8 positions agree with TRBD2. The CDR3 is 17 residues long. Trimming cost V 6 bases and J 9 bases; bases outside gene matches: 19. The germline V gene encodes CDR1 LNHDA and CDR2 SQIVND (reference sequence). This CDR3 reads CASRRGDGTPDYGEQFF. CDR3 DNA: TGTGCCAGTAGGCGGGGGGACGGGACTCCTGATTACGGTGAGCAGTTCTTC.